The T cell receptor beta chain described here comes from a study of metastatic and nonmetastatic thyroid tumors. This clone has only a few counts. Per germline, CDR1 MNHEY and CDR2 SVGEGT. Trimming took 3 bases from V and 4 from J, leaving 10 bases between them. The CDR3 has 15 amino acids. No treatment of any kind had been given to any patient before thyroid surgery. Via MiXCR, TCRdb re-called the PCR reads. The table shows about 12,000 clones, with around a quarter occurring only once. V and J are TRBV6-2 or TRBV6-3 and TRBJ2-6; the D gene could be TRBD1 or TRBD2 (6 bases each). This TCR was sampled from a male donor with papillary thyroid cancer or a benign thyroid nodule (not recorded which). Some clones in this sample may be carry-over from other donors' samples. The sample consisted of blood. Here the CDR3 DNA reads TGTGCCAGCAGTTATGTCGGGGGCGGGGCCAACGTCCTGACTTTC. Protein sequence: CASSYVGGGANVLTF.